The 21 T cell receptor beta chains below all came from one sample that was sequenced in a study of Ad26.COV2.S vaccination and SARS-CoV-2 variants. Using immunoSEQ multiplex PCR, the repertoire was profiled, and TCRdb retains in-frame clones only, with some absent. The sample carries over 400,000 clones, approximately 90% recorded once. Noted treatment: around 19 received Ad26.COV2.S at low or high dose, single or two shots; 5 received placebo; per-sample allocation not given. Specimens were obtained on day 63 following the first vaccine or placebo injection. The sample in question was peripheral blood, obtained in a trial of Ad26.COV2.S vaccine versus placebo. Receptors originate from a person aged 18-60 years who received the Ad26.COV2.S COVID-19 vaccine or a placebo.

Here the CDR3 DNA reads TGTGCTAGTGGCACGGACAGGGGACGAACCTTTCGGCCCCAGCATTTT. Residues: CASGTDRGRTFRPQHF. The rearrangement joins TRBV12-5 to TRBJ1-5; 9 bases line up with TRBD1. CDR1 LGHNT and CDR2 FRNRAP come from the germline V gene. The CDR3 consists of 16 residues. V lost 6 bases and J lost 9; bases outside the gene matches: 15.

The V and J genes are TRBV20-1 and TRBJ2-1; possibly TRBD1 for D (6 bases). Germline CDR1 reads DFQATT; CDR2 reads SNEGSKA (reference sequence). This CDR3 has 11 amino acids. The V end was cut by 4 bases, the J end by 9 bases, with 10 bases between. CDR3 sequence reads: CSAIRGTEQFF. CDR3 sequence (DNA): TGCAGTGCTATCAGGGGAACTGAGCAGTTCTTC.

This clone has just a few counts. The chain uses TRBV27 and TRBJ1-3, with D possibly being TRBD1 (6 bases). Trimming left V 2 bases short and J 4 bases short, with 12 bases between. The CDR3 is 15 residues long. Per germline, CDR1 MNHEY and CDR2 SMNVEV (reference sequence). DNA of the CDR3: TGTGCCAGCAGTTTACGGGGGGCAGCAGGAAACACCATATATTTT. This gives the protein CASSLRGAAGNTIYF.

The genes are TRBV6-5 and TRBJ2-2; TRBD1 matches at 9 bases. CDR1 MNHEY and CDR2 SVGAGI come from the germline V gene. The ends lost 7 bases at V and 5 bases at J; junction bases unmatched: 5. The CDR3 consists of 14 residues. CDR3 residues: CASKRDRATGELFF. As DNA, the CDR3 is TGTGCCAGCAAGAGGGACAGGGCGACCGGGGAGCTGTTTTTT.

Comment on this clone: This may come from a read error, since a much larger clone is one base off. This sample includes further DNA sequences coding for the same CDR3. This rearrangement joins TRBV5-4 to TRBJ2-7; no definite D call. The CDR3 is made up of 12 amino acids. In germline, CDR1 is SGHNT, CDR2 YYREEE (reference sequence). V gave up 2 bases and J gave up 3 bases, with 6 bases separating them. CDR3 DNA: TGTGCCAGCAGCTTTGGTGGCTACGAGCAGTACTTC. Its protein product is CASSFGGYEQYF.

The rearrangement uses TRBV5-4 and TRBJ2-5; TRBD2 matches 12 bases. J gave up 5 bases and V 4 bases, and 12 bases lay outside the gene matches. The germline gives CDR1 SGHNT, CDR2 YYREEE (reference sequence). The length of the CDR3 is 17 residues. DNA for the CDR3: TGTGCCAGCAGCCGGCTCGGACTAGCGGGGATTTGGGAGACCCAGTACTTC. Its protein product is CASSRLGLAGIWETQYF.

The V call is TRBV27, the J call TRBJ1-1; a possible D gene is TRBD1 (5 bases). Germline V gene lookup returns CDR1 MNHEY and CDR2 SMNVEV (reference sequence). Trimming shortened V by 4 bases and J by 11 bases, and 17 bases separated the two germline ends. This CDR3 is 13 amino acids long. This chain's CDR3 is CASSSFSIKGAFF. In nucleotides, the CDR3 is TGTGCCAGCAGTTCTTTCTCTATTAAGGGGGCTTTCTTT.

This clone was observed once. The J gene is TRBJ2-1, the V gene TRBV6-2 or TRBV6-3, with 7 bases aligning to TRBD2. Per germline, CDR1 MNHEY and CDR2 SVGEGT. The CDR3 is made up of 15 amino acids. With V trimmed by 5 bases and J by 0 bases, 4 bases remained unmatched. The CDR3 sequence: CASSTGLNSYNEQFF. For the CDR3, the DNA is TGTGCCAGCAGTACGGGACTAAACTCCTACAATGAGCAGTTCTTC.

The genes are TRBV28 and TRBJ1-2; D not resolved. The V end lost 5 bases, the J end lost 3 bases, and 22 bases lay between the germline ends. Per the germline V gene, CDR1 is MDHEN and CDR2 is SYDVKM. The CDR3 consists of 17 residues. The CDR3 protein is CASSPPIGGSQDYGYTF. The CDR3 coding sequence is TGTGCCAGCAGTCCCCCCATCGGTGGTAGCCAGGACTATGGCTACACCTTC.

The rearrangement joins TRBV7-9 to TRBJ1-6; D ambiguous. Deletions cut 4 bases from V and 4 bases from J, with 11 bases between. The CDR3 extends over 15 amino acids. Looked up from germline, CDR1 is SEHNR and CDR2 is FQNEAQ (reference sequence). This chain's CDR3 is CASSSNDGYNSPLHF. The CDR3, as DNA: TGTGCCAGCAGCTCCAATGACGGTTATAATTCACCCCTCCACTTT.

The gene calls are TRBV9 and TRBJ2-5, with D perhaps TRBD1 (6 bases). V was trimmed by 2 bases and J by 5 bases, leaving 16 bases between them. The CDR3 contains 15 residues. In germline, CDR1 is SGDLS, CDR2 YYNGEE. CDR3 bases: TGTGCCAGCAGCGTTAGGGGGTTCGTTTTGGAGACCCAGTACTTC. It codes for CASSVRGFVLETQYF. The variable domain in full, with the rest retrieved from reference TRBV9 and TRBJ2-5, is DSGVTQTPKHLITATGQRVTLRCSPRSGDLSVYWYQQSLDQGLQFLIQYYNGEERAKGNILERFSAQQFPDLHSELNLSSLELGDSALYFCASSVRGFVLETQYFGPGTRLLVL.

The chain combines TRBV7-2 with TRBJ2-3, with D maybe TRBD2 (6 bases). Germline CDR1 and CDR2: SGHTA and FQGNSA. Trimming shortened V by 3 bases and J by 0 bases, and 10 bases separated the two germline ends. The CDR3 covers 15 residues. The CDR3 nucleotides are TGTGCCAGCAGCTTTAAAAGCGGGAGCACAGATACGCAGTATTTT. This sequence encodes CASSFKSGSTDTQYF.

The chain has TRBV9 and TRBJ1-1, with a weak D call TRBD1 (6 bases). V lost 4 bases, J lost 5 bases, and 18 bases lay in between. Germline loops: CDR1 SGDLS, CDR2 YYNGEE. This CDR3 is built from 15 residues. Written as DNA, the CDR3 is TGTGCCAGCAGCCTTCTCGGGGGGCTTGAGACTGAAGCTTTCTTT. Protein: CASSLLGGLETEAFF.

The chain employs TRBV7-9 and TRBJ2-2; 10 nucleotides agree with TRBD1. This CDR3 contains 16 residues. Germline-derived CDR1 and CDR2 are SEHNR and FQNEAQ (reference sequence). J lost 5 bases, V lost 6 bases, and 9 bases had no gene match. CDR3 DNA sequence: TGTGCCAGCAGGGGCACGACAGGGGGCAATACCGGGGAGCTGTTTTTT. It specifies CASRGTTGGNTGELFF.

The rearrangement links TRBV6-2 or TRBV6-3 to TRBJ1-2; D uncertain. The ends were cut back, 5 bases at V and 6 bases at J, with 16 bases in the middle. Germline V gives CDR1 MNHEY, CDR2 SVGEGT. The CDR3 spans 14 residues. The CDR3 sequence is CASSGLVLGNGYTF. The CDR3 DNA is TGTGCCAGCAGTGGGCTCGTTTTGGGAAATGGCTACACCTTC.

DNA for the CDR3: TGTGCCAGCAGCTTACTAGCGGGGGCCACCTACGAGCAGTACTTC. As protein: CASSLLAGATYEQYF. This chain links TRBV11-3 with TRBJ2-7, with TRBD2 matching over 10 bases. Germline V gene data show CDR1 as SGHNT and CDR2 as YENEEA. The V and J ends lost 2 bases and 2 bases, in that order; junction bases with no gene match: 3. This CDR3 region has 15 residues.

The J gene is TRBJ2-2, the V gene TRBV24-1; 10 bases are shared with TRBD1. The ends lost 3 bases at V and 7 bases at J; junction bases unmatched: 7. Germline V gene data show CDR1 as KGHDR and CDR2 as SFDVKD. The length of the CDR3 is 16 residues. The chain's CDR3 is CATSDTRQGAVGELFF. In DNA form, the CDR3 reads TGTGCCACCAGTGATACCCGACAGGGGGCGGTCGGGGAGCTGTTTTTT.

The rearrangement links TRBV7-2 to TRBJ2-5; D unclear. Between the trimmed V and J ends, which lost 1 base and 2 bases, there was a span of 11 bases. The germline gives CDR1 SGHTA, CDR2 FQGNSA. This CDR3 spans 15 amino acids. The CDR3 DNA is TGTGCCAGCAGCTTAGACGCCAAAACACAAGAGACCCAGTACTTC. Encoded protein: CASSLDAKTQETQYF.

The CDR3 DNA reads TGTGCCAGCAGCCCGACAGGATCACCTGGAAACACCATATATTTT. This encodes CASSPTGSPGNTIYF. J is TRBJ1-3 and V is TRBV7-6; a weak D match, TRBD1 (6 bases). CDR3 length: 15 amino acids. Germline V lookup: CDR1 SGHVS, CDR2 FNYEAQ. V lost 5 bases, J lost 2 bases, and 13 bases lay in between.

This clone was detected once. The CDR3 sequence is CASSFSGSRYNEQFF. As DNA, the CDR3 is TGTGCCAGCAGCTTTAGCGGGAGCCGATACAATGAGCAGTTCTTC. J is TRBJ2-1 and V is TRBV7-2; 9 positions match TRBD2. CDR1 and CDR2 (germline): SGHTA, FQGNSA. V lost 3 bases and J lost 4; bases outside the gene matches: 4. The CDR3 sequence is 15 residues long.

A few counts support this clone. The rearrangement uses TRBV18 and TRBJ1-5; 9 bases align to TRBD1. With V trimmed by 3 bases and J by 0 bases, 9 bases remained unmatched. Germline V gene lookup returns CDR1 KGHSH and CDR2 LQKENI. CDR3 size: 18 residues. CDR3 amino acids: CASSPRDRATYSNQPQHF. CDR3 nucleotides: TGTGCCAGCTCACCCCGGGACAGGGCCACGTATAGCAATCAGCCCCAGCATTTT.